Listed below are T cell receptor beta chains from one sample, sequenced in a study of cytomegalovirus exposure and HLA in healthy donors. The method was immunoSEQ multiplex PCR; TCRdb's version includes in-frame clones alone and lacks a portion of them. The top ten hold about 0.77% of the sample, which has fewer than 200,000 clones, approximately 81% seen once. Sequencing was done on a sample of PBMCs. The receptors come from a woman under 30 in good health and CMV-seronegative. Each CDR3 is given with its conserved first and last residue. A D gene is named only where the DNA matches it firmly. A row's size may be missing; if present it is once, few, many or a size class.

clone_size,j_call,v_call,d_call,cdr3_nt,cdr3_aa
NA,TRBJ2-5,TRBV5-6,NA,TGTGCCAGCAGCTTTTTCTCCCCACGGGAGAGGAGGGAGACCCAGTACTTC,CASSFFSPRERRETQYF
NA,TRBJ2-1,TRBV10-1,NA,TGCGCCAGCAGCACAACTTACAGGGCTGAGCAGTTCTTC,CASSTTYRAEQFF
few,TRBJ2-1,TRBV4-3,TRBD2,TGCGCCAGCAGCCAAGCACGGGCGGGAGGGCGTAAGAACAATGAGCAGTTCTTC,CASSQARAGGRKNNEQFF
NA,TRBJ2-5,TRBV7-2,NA,TGTGCCAGCAGCTTATACGGGAGCGCGAGAGAGACCCAGTACTTC,CASSLYGSARETQYF
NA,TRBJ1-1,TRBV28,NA,TGTGCCAGCAGTTCCTACGACTTCCTTTCAGGGGAGAACACTGAAGCTTTCTTT,CASSSYDFLSGENTEAFF
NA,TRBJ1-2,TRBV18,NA,TGTGCCAGCTCACCATCGGAGGCAGCCCATGGCTACACCTTC,CASSPSEAAHGYTF
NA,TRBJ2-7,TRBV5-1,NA,TGCGCCAGCAGCTTCATGGAAACAGCTCACGAGCAGTACTTC,CASSFMETAHEQYF
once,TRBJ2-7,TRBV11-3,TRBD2,TGTGCCAGCAGCCCCGGACTAGCGCTCGCCTACGAGCAGTACTTC,CASSPGLALAYEQYF
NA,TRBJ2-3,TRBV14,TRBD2,TGTGCCAGCAGCCAAGATTCGGGAGCGGGAGCGCAGTATTTT,CASSQDSGAGAQYF
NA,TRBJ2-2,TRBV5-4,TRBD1,TGTGCCAGCAGCCCGAAAGGACAGGGGGCCACCGGGGAGCTGTTTTTT,CASSPKGQGATGELFF
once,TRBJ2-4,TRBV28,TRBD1,TGTGCCAGCACTCCCTCCCGGGACAGGGGGGTTCAGTACTTC,CASTPSRDRGVQYF
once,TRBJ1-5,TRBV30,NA,TGTGCCTGGAGTTCGGAAAGGGGTTTTGGTACCGTTTATAGCAATCAGCCCCAGCATTTT,CAWSSERGFGTVYSNQPQHF
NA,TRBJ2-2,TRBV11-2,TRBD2,TGTGCCAGCAGCTTAGTGCTAGCGGGATCAACCGGGGAGCTGTTTTTT,CASSLVLAGSTGELFF
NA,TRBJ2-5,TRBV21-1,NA,TGTGCCAGCAGTGTGGGAGGGAGGGAGACCCAGTACTTC,CASSVGGRETQYF
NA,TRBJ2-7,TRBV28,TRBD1,TGTGCCAGCAGTCTAACAGGGGTTTCAGTCGAGCAGTACTTC,CASSLTGVSVEQYF
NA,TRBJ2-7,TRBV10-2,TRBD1,TGCGCCAGCAGAGAGGGACAGGCGAGCTCCTACGAGCAGTACTTC,CASREGQASSYEQYF
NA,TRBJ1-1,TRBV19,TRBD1,TGTGCCAGTAGTGAGGGGGCAGGGACTGAAGCTTTCTTT,CASSEGAGTEAFF
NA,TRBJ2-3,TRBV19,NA,TGTGCCACCAAACCTAGCAGAGCTAGCACAGATACGCAGTATTTT,CATKPSRASTDTQYF
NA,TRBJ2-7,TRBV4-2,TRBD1,TGTGCCAGCAGCCAAGATGGGATGACTTTACGGCAGGGGGCGCTCGACGAGCAGTACTTC,CASSQDGMTLRQGALDEQYF
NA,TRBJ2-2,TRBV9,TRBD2,TGTGCCAGCAGCGGACTAGCGGGATTGGTACCCGGGGAGCTGTTTTTT,CASSGLAGLVPGELFF
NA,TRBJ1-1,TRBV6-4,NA,TGTGCCAGCAGTGACTCGTGGGCGTTGAACACTGAAGCTTTCTTT,CASSDSWALNTEAFF
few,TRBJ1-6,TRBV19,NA,TGTGCCAGTAGTTCACTAGGGTTTGGGTCACCCCTCCACTTT,CASSSLGFGSPLHF
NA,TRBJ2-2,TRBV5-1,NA,TGCGCCAGCAGCCCGAGGAGGTCGTTCGACACCGGGGAGCTGTTTTTT,CASSPRRSFDTGELFF
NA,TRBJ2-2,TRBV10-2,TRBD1,TGCGCCAGCAGAAAGACAGGGGGCTCCGGGGAGCTGTTTTTT,CASRKTGGSGELFF
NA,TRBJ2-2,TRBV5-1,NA,TGCGCCAGCAGCTTGAGTTACCCTGGAGCCGGGGAGCTGTTTTTT,CASSLSYPGAGELFF
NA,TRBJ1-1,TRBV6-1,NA,TGTGCCAGCAGTGAAGTACTAGGGAACACTGAAGCTTTCTTT,CASSEVLGNTEAFF
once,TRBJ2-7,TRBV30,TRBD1,TGTGCCTGGAGCCCGGGGACAGGTAACTCCGAGCAGTACTTC,CAWSPGTGNSEQYF
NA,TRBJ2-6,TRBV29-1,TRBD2,TGCAGCGCCCGACTAGCGGGAGGAAAAAGGGACGTCCTGACTTTC,CSARLAGGKRDVLTF
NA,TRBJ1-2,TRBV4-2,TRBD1,TGTGCCAGCAGCCAAGGCCTGGACAGGGGAGTCTATGGCTACACCTTC,CASSQGLDRGVYGYTF
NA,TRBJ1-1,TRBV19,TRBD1,TGTGCCAGTAGTATTCAGGGGGCGCGCACTGAAGCTTTCTTT,CASSIQGARTEAFF
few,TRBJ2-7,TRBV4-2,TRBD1,TGTGCCAGCAGCGAATCCAGAGGGACAGGGGGGCAGTACTTC,CASSESRGTGGQYF
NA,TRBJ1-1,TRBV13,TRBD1,TGTGCCAGCAGCTCTTGGACAGGGATGAACACTGAAGCTTTCTTT,CASSSWTGMNTEAFF
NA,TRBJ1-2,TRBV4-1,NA,TGCGCCAGCAGCCAAAGGGGTGGAGGCTACACCTTC,CASSQRGGGYTF
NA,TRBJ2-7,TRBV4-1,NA,TGCGCCAGCAGCCCACAGTCCGTGGCAACCTACGAGCAGTACTTC,CASSPQSVATYEQYF
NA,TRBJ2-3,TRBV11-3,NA,TGTGCCAGCAGCTTTTGGTCGGACTACCGGGAAACAGATACGCAGTATTTT,CASSFWSDYRETDTQYF
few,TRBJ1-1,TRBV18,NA,TGTGCCAGCTCACCAGGGCTTTCGCGAACTGAAGCTTTCTTT,CASSPGLSRTEAFF
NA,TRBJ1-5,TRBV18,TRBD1,TGTGCCAGCTCACCACAGGGGGCGAATCAGCCCCAGCATTTT,CASSPQGANQPQHF
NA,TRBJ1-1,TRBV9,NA,TGTGCCAGCAGCGGTACTAGTTCGCGTACCCCTGAAGCTTTCTTT,CASSGTSSRTPEAFF
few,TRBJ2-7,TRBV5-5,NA,TGTGCCAGCAGCTATAGACAGGACCCCTACGAGCAGTACTTC,CASSYRQDPYEQYF
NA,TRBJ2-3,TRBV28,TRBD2,TGTGCCAGCAGCAGCGGGGGGGCGGGCGCAGATACGCAGTATTTT,CASSSGGAGADTQYF
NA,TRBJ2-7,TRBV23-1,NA,TGCGCCAGCAAGCCCTACGAGCAGTACTTC,CASKPYEQYF
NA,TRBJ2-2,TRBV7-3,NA,TGTGCCAGCAGCATACAGGGTCGGGGCACCGGGGAGCTGTTTTTT,CASSIQGRGTGELFF
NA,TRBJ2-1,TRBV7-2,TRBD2,TGTGCCAGCAGCTTAGCTGGACTAGCGGGAGAAGCACCTGAGCAGTTCTTC,CASSLAGLAGEAPEQFF
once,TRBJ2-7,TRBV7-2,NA,TGTGCCAGCAACCCCCTGGGAGGCTACGAGCAGTACTTC,CASNPLGGYEQYF
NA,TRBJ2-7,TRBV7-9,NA,TGTGCCAGCAGCCCCAGCTCCTACGAGCAGTACTTC,CASSPSSYEQYF
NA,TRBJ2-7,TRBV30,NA,TGTGCCTGGAGTCCTTTGGGGGCCTCTGACGCCTACGAGCAGTACTTC,CAWSPLGASDAYEQYF
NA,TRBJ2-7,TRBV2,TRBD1,TGTGCCAGCAGCCGGGACAGTATCTACGGGCAGTACTTC,CASSRDSIYGQYF
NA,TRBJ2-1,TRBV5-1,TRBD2,TGCGCCAGCAGCCCGCCCGCCCCGGGAGGTTACAATGAGCAGTTCTTC,CASSPPAPGGYNEQFF
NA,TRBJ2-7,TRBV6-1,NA,TGTGCCAGCAGTGAAGGGGGCAGAAGCTCCTACGAGCAGTACTTC,CASSEGGRSSYEQYF